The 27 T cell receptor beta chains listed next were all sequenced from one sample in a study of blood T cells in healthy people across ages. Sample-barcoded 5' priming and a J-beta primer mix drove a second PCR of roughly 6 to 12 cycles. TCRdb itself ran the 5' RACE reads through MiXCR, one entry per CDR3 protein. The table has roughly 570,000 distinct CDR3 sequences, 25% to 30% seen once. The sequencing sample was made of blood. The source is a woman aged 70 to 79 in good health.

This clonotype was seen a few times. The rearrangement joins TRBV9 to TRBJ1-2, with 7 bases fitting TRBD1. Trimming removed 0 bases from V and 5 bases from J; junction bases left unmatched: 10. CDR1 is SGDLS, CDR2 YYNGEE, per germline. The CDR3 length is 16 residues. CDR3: CASSVGTGGGGYGYTF. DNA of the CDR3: TGTGCCAGCAGCGTAGGGACAGGAGGGGGGGGATATGGCTACACCTTC.

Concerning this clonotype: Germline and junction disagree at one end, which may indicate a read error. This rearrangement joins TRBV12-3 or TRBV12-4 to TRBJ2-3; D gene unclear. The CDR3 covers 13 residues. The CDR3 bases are TGTGCCAGCAGTCTTGGGCCCGCAGATATGCAGTATTTT. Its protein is CASSLGPADMQYF.

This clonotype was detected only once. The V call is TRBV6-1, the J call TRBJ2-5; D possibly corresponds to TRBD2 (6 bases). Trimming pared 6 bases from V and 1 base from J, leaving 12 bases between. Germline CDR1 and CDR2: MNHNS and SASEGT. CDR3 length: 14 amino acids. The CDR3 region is CASSRGYSQETQYF. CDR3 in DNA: TGTGCCAGCAGCCGGGGGTACAGCCAAGAGACCCAGTACTTC.

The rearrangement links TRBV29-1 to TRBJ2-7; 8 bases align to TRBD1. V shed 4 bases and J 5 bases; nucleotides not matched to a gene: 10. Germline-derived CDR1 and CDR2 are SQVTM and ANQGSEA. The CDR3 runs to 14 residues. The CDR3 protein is CSVGKMTGVDEQYF. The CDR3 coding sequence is TGCAGCGTTGGCAAGATGACAGGGGTCGACGAGCAGTACTTC.

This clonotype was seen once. This CDR3 reads CASSVAGTATGELFF. The CDR3 region has the DNA TGTGCCAGCAGCGTAGCTGGGACTGCAACCGGGGAGCTGTTTTTT. This sequence joins TRBV9 and TRBJ2-2; a weak D match, TRBD2 (6 bases). The V gene's germline CDR1 is SGDLS and CDR2 YYNGEE. V dropped 0 bases and J dropped 5 bases, with 11 bases sitting between them. The CDR3 sequence is 15 residues long.

CDR3 amino acids: CASRREGGGYNEQFF. The CDR3 nucleotides are TGTGCCAGCAGACGAGAGGGGGGCGGGTACAATGAGCAGTTCTTC. The V call is TRBV7-2, the J call TRBJ2-1; D tentatively fits TRBD1 or TRBD2 (6 bases each). Deletions cut 6 bases from V and 4 bases from J, with 16 bases between. From germline, CDR1 is SGHTA and CDR2 FQGNSA. The CDR3 has 15 amino acids.

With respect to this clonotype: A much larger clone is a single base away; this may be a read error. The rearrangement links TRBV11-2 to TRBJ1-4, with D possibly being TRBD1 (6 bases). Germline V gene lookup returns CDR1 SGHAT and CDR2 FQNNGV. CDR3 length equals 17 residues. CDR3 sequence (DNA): TGTGCCGGCAGCGGGGGGGCGGCATACATGGCTAATGAAAAACTGTTTTTT. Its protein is CAGSGGAAYMANEKLFF.

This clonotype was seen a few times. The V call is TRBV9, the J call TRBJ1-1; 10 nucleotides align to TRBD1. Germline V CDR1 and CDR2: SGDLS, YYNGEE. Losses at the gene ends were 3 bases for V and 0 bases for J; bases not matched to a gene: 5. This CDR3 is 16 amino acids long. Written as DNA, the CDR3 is TGTGCCAGCAGCGCCCGGACAGGGGGTATGAACACTGAAGCTTTCTTT. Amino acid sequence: CASSARTGGMNTEAFF.

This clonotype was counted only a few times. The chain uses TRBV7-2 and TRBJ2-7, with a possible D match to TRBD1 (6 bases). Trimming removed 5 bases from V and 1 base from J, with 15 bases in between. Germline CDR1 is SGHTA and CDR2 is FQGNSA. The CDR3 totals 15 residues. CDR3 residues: CASSGTWGPSYEQYF. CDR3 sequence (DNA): TGTGCCAGCAGCGGTACGTGGGGGCCTTCCTACGAGCAGTACTTC.

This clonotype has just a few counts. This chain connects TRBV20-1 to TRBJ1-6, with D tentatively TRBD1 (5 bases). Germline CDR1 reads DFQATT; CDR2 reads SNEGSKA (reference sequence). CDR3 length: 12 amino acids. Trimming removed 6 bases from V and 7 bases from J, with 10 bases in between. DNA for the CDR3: TGCAGTGCGGGACGGAGCAATTCACCCCTCCACTTT. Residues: CSAGRSNSPLHF.

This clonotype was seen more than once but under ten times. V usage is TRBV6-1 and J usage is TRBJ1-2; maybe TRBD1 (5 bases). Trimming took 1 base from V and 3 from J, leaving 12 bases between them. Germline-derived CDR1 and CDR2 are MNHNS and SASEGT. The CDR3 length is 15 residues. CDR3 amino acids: CASSEGQRGYYGYTF. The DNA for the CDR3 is TGTGCCAGCAGTGAAGGTCAACGGGGCTACTATGGCTACACCTTC.

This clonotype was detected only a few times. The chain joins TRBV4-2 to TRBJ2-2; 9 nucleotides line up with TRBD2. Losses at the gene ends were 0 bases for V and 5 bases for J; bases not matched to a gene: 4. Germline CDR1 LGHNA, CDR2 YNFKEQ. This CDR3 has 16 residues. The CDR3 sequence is CASSQEGLARTGELFF. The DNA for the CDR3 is TGTGCCAGCAGCCAAGAGGGACTAGCAAGGACCGGGGAGCTGTTTTTT.

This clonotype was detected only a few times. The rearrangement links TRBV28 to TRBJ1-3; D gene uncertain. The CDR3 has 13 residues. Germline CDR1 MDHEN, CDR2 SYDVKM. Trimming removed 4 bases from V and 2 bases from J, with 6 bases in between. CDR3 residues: CASSSPPGNTIYF. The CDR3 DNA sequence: TGTGCCAGCAGTTCCCCGCCTGGAAACACCATATATTTT.

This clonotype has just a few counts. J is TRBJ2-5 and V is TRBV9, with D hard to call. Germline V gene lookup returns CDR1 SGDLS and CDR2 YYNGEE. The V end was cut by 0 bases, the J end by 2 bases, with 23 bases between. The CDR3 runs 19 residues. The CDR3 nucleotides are TGTGCCAGCAGCGTAGCTCCTTGGGGAACGGCTACACCTCAAGAGACCCAGTACTTC. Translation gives CASSVAPWGTATPQETQYF. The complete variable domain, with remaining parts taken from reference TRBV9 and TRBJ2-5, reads DSGVTQTPKHLITATGQRVTLRCSPRSGDLSVYWYQQSLDQGLQFLIQYYNGEERAKGNILERFSAQQFPDLHSELNLSSLELGDSALYFCASSVAPWGTATPQETQYFGPGTRLLVL.

The CDR3 is CASSGIGGLAETQYF. The CDR3 DNA follows: TGTGCCAGCAGCGGTATCGGTGGTTTAGCAGAGACCCAGTACTTC. The J gene is TRBJ2-5, the V gene TRBV11-2; D is uncertain. This CDR3 contains 15 residues. Germline CDR1 SGHAT, CDR2 FQNNGV. Trimming pared 5 bases from V and 4 bases from J, leaving 17 bases between. Filled out from reference TRBV11-2 and TRBJ2-5, the complete variable domain reads EAGVAQSPRYKIIEKRQSVAFWCNPISGHATLYWYQQILGQGPKLLIQFQNNGVVDDSQLPKDRFSAERLKGVDSTLKIQPAKLEDSAVYLCASSGIGGLAETQYFGPGTRLLVL.

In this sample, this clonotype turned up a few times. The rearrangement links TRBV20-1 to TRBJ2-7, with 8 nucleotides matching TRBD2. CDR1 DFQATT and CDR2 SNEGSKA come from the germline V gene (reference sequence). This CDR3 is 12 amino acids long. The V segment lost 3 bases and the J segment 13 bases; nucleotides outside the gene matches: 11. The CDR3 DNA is TGCAGTGCTAGGAAGGCGGGTAGCGGGGAATACTTC. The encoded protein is CSARKAGSGEYF.

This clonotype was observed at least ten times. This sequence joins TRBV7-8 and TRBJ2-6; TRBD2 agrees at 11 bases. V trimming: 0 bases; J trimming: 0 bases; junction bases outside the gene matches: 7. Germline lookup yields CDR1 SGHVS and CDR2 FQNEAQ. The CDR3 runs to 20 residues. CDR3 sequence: CASSLAASGGTLSGANVLTF. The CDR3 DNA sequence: TGTGCCAGCAGCTTAGCGGCTAGCGGGGGGACCCTCTCTGGGGCCAACGTCCTGACTTTC. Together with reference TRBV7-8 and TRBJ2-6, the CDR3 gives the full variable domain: GAGVSQSPRYKVAKRGQDVALRCDPISGHVSLFWYQQALGQGPEFLTYFQNEAQLDKSGLPSDRFFAERPEGSVSTLKIQRTQQEDSAVYLCASSLAASGGTLSGANVLTFGAGSRLTVL.

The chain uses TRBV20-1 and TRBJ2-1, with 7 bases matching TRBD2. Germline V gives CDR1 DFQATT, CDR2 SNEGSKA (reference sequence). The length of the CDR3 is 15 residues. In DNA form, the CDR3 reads TGCAGCGGCGGGGTCGGACTAGGAGCCTACAATGAGCAGTTCTTC. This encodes CSGGVGLGAYNEQFF.

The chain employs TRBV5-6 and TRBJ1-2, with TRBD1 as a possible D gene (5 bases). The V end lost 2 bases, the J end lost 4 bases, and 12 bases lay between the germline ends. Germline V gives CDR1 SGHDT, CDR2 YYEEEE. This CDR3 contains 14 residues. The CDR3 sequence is CASSFPGASYGYTF. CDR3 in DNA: TGTGCCAGCAGCTTCCCCGGGGCTTCCTATGGCTACACCTTC.

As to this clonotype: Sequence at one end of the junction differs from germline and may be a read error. The CDR3 is CASSQDLGTASCEQYF. CDR3 nucleotides: TGCGCCAGCAGCCAAGATTTGGGGACAGCGTCCTGCGAGCAGTACTTC. The V gene is TRBV4-3, the J gene TRBJ2-7, with 7 bases matching TRBD1. The CDR3 has 16 amino acids. Germline assignment: CDR1 LGHNA and CDR2 YSLEER.

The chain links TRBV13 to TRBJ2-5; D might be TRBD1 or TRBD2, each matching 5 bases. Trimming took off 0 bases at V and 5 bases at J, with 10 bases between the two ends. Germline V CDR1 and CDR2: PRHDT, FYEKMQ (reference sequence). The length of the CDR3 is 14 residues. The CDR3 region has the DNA TGTGCCAGCAGCTTAGGTTCATGGGGGGAGACCCAGTACTTC. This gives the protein CASSLGSWGETQYF.

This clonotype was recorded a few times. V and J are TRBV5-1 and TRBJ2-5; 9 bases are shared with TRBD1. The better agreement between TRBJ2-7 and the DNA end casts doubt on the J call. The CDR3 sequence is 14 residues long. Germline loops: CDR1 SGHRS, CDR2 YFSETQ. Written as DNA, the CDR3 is TGCGCCAGCAGCTTGAATGGACAGGGGTACGAGCAGTACTTC. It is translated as CASSLNGQGYEQYF.

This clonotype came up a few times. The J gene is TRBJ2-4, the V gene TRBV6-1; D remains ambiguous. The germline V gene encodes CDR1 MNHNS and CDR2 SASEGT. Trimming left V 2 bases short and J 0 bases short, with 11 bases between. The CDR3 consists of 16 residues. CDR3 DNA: TGTGCCAGCAGTGAACCCCCGACAACAGCCAAAAACATTCAGTACTTC. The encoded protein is CASSEPPTTAKNIQYF.

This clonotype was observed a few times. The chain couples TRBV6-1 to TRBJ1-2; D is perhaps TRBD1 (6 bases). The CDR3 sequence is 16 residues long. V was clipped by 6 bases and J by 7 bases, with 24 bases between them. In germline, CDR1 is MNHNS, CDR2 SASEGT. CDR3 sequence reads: CASSPRVHSQGSGYTF. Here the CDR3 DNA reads TGTGCCAGCAGCCCTAGAGTCCACTCACAGGGTTCTGGCTACACCTTC.

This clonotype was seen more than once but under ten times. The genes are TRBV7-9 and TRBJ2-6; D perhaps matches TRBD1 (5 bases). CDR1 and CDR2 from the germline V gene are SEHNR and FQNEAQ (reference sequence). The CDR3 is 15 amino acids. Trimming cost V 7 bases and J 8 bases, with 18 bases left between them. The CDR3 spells CASTQGMYRTNVLTF. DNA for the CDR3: TGTGCCAGCACCCAGGGAATGTACCGGACCAACGTCCTGACTTTC.

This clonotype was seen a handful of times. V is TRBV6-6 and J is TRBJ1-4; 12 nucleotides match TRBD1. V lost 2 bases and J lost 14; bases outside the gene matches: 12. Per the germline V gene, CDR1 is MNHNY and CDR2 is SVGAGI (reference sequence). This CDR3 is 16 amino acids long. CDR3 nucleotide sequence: TGTGCCAGCAGTTACCCCGAGGGGGGACAGGGGGCTCGGCTGTTTTTT. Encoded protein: CASSYPEGGQGARLFF.

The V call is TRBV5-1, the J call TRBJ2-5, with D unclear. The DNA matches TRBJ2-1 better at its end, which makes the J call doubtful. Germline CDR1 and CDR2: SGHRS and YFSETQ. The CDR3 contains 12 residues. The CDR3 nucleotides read TGCGCCAGCAGCTCGGCCGGTGGTGAGCAGTTCTTC. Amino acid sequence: CASSSAGGEQFF.